These T cell receptor beta chains were read from a single sample in a study of shared clonotypes between healthy human individuals. TCRdb's table, derived via immunoSEQ multiplex PCR, lists solely in-frame clones and lacks some. This repertoire shows approximately 1,500,000 clones, around 95% found once; its top ten account for approximately 1.1%. Material: naive CD4+ T cells sorted from blood. The receptors originated from a man aged 25 to 40 in good health. The CDR3 runs from the conserved cysteine through the conserved F or W. The D gene is left open where the match is weak. Expanded clones are given a class, and other clones once, few, many or no size at all.

clone_size d_call j_call v_call cdr3_nt cdr3_aa
- - TRBJ2-7 TRBV11-2 TGTGCCAGCAGCTTAGGATACGGAAACTCCTACGAGCAGTACTTC CASSLGYGNSYEQYF
once - TRBJ2-7 TRBV7-3 TGTGCCAGCAGCATCGGCGGTTCCTACGAGCAGTACTTC CASSIGGSYEQYF
once - TRBJ1-3 TRBV18 TGTGCCAGCTCACCTCCTAGCCCCGATCTCTCTGGAAACACCATATATTTT CASSPPSPDLSGNTIYF
- TRBD2 TRBJ2-5 TRBV7-2 TGTGCCAGCAGCCTACGGACTAGCGGGAAGGGCGAGACCCAGTACTTC CASSLRTSGKGETQYF
- TRBD1 TRBJ1-1 TRBV5-1 TGCGCCAGCAGCACAGACAGGGACACTGAAGCTTTCTTT CASSTDRDTEAFF
- - TRBJ1-1 TRBV2 TGTGCCAGCCGGAGGACAGACACCATGAACACTGAAGCTTTCTTT CASRRTDTMNTEAFF
- TRBD2 TRBJ2-7 TRBV7-8 TGTGCCAGCAGCCTTAGAGCTAGCGGGAGAGGTTTTCTCGAGCAGTACTTC CASSLRASGRGFLEQYF
- - TRBJ1-1 TRBV18 TGTGCCAGCTCACCAGTTGAAGCCACTGAAGCTTTCTTT CASSPVEATEAFF
- TRBD2 TRBJ2-5 TRBV14 TGTGCCAGCAGCCAGAGGACTAGCGGGGAGACCCAGTACTTC CASSQRTSGETQYF
- - TRBJ1-2 TRBV28 TGTGCCAGCAGTTTCGGAGGATCCGGGTATGGCTACACCTTC CASSFGGSGYGYTF
- - TRBJ2-7 TRBV18 TGTGCCAGCTCACCAGCGGTGGGGGACCTCTCCTACGAGCAGTACTTC CASSPAVGDLSYEQYF
- TRBD1 TRBJ2-1 TRBV18 TGTGCCAGCTCACCACTGGGGACAGACAATGAGCAGTTCTTC CASSPLGTDNEQFF
once TRBD2 TRBJ2-7 TRBV7-2 TGTGCCAGCAGCCTGCGGGGGGCCTCGTCCTACGAGCAGTACTTC CASSLRGASSYEQYF
- TRBD2 TRBJ2-7 TRBV18 TGTGCCAGCTCACCTATAGAGACTAGCGGCTACTACGAGCAGTACTTC CASSPIETSGYYEQYF
- - TRBJ1-3 TRBV28 TGTGCCAGCAGTCCGCAATTACTTCACTCTGGAAACACCATATATTTT CASSPQLLHSGNTIYF
- - TRBJ2-3 TRBV10-3 TGTGCCATCAGTGAGCTAGTGAGCACAGATACGCAGTATTTT CAISELVSTDTQYF
- - TRBJ2-5 TRBV27 TGTGCCAGCAGTTTATTTTGGGGCGGAGAGACCCAGTACTTC CASSLFWGGETQYF
- TRBD2 TRBJ2-1 TRBV7-6 TGTGCCAGCAGCCGCACTAGCGGGGTCTACAATGAGCAGTTCTTC CASSRTSGVYNEQFF
- TRBD1 TRBJ1-1 TRBV5-1 TGCGCCAGCAGCTTGCAAGGACAGGGTCGGACTGAAGCTTTCTTT CASSLQGQGRTEAFF
few - TRBJ1-5 TRBV6-1 TGTGCCAGCAGTGTACAGGTAACCAATCAGCCCCAGCATTTT CASSVQVTNQPQHF
- - TRBJ2-2 TRBV18 TGTGCCAGCTCACAACAGGGTCCCGGGGAGCTGTTTTTT CASSQQGPGELFF
- TRBD1 TRBJ1-5 TRBV10-3 TGTGCCATCAGTGGGGGACAGGGGGTTCAGCCCCAGCATTTT CAISGGQGVQPQHF
- - TRBJ2-7 TRBV14 TGTGCCAGCAGCCAACAGGGGAGCTCCTACGAGCAGTACTTC CASSQQGSSYEQYF
- - TRBJ1-4 TRBV4-2 TGTGCCACCGGACAGACACAAGCAACTAATGAAAAACTGTTTTTT CATGQTQATNEKLFF
- TRBD2 TRBJ2-1 TRBV5-1 TGCGCCAGCAGCTTGGGGCAGCGGGGTTCCTACAATGAGCAGTTCTTC CASSLGQRGSYNEQFF
- TRBD2 TRBJ2-7 TRBV5-4 TGTGCCAGCAGCTTGGCCGGCGGGAGGACCTACGAGCAGTACTTC CASSLAGGRTYEQYF
- - TRBJ2-1 TRBV2 TGTGCCAGCAGTGTCTCGCGGGAAAACCCCAAAATCTCCTACAATGAGCAGTTCTTC CASSVSRENPKISYNEQFF
- TRBD1 TRBJ2-3 TRBV12-5 TGTGCTAGTGGGACAGGGGGCCCAGATACGCAGTATTTT CASGTGGPDTQYF
- TRBD1 TRBJ2-2 TRBV6-6 TGTGCCAGCAGTATCGGACAGGGTGCGAACACCGGGGAGCTGTTTTTT CASSIGQGANTGELFF
- - TRBJ1-4 TRBV18 TGTGCCAGCTCATCGAAACAGGGCTCTAATGAAAAACTGTTTTTT CASSSKQGSNEKLFF
- TRBD1 TRBJ2-2 TRBV7-9 TGTGCCAGCAGCCGTAAAACAGGGGGCGCGAACACCGGGGAGCTGTTTTTT CASSRKTGGANTGELFF
- - TRBJ1-1 TRBV15 TGTGCCACCAGCAGAGATTTACGGACGGGGACTGAAGCTTTCTTT CATSRDLRTGTEAFF
- TRBD2 TRBJ2-2 TRBV9 TGTGCCAGCAGCGCCTCTAGCGGGCCCTACACCGGGGAGCTGTTTTTT CASSASSGPYTGELFF
- - TRBJ1-2 TRBV12-1 TGTGCCAGCAGCTCGACTCCAAGCTACACCTTC CASSSTPSYTF
- - TRBJ2-3 TRBV6-5 TGTGCCAGCAGTTATCGGGCCTCGAGGACAGATACGCAGTATTTT CASSYRASRTDTQYF
- - TRBJ2-7 TRBV13 TGTGCCAGCAGCTCCCCCCCGGGGAGCTACGAGCAGTACTTC CASSSPPGSYEQYF
once TRBD2 TRBJ2-1 TRBV10-3 TGTGCCATCAAACCCGGGACTAGTCCAGCAGACGAGCAGTTCTTC CAIKPGTSPADEQFF
- - TRBJ2-3 TRBV7-3 TGTGCCAGCAGCTTAAGGCTAGGCCTAGGGACAGATACGCAGTATTTT CASSLRLGLGTDTQYF
- - TRBJ2-1 TRBV7-6 TGTGCCAGCAGCCAACGGGGAGATTCCTACAATGAGCAGTTCTTC CASSQRGDSYNEQFF
- - TRBJ2-1 TRBV7-2 TGTGCCAGCAGCCCCCAGGTGGGAAATGAGCAGTTCTTC CASSPQVGNEQFF
- TRBD1 TRBJ2-4 TRBV28 TGTGCCAGCAGTTCCGGGGGACAGGTTGGAAACATTCAGTACTTC CASSSGGQVGNIQYF
- - TRBJ2-1 TRBV2 TGTGCCAGCAGTGAACAACAGCCGAAGGCGTTCTTC CASSEQQPKAFF